This paragraph covers one T cell receptor beta chain sequence. Its recognized antigen is unknown. Base qualities were left out, and no much larger clone turns up one base away. In the paper's terms, the treatment or condition label means: randomized to nivolumab then ipilimumab (arm A) or the reverse (arm B). Prior DNA-damaging chemotherapy had not been received by any trial patient. The samples were obtained from melanoma patients enrolled in CheckMate 064, an open-label, randomized phase II trial testing sequential checkpoint blockade. Genomic DNA from formalin-fixed paraffin-embedded (FFPE) tissue samples was used for tumor TCR sequencing. The immunoSEQ Assay was used to immunosequence TCRbeta CDR3 regions from genomic DNA. Prior to high-throughput sequencing, genomic DNA was amplified by bias-controlled multiplex PCR. Concerning the study's data processing: To quantify the absolute abundance of each unique TCRbeta CDR3 region, the sequences were collapsed and filtered. Clonality, defined as 1 minus Pielou's evenness, was calculated using productive rearrangements only. Tumor T-cell fraction was computed by normalizing TCRbeta template counts to usable DNA, estimated from several housekeeping genes. A previously published method was used to identify clones whose frequencies were significantly greater in on-treatment samples than in baseline samples. The table comes from immuneACCESS by way of TCRdb, which keeps in-frame sequences with V and J called. Part of the clones is missing from these tables; in studies checked, under half for an unresolved V gene and the rest for unknown reasons. V, J and clone size were drawn from that table, and D and trimming were deduced from the DNA. The sample includes approximately 37,000 clones, with over 30% observed a single time. In total, the top ten clones hold about 1.5% of the sample.

The junction carries 13 bases between V and J, which are trimmed by 6 bases and 2 bases respectively. According to the germline V gene, CDR1 reads SGHRS and CDR2 reads YFSETQ. The CDR3, cysteine through phenylalanine, is 14 amino acids long. Only the CDR3 DNA is retained, 42 bases long and in frame from the first base. The sample comes from a study of sequential checkpoint blockade in melanoma (dated by TCRdb to the late 2010s). About the study as a whole: Patients were assigned by 1:1 randomization to either first-line nivolumab followed by ipilimumab (arm A) or ipilimumab followed by nivolumab (arm B). DNA from some 89 melanoma tumor samples collected before treatment underwent TCRbeta immunosequencing. Matched tumor biopsies were taken from 20 to 25 patients before treatment and at week 13, after single-agent nivolumab (arm A) or ipilimumab (arm B). Approximately 80% of the matched pre- and post-treatment tumor biopsy pairs came from the same lesion. Both trial sequences were followed by maintenance nivolumab.

Results and caveats for the whole study, not just this receptor: Validation of the response-prediction model combining TCR metrics and mutation burden is needed in larger, independent patient cohorts. PD-L1 staining and CD8+ T-cell counts correlated with tumor T-cell fraction and clonality, whereas mutational load did not. In the nivolumab-first arm (arm A), an association was found between pretreatment tumor TIL clonality and response (P = .04). Within-arm analyses of tumor T-cell fraction were constrained by small sample sizes and reduced statistical power. Clinical benefit was about 30 times more likely to be achieved by patients whose tumor T-cell fraction and clonality increased by week 13.

This chain is built from TRBV5-1 and TRBJ2-3; tentative D gene TRBD1, with 6 bases matching. The clonotype originates from a human donor with melanoma. Sample: tumor tissue (inferred from file names), taken from a patient given nivolumab and ipilimumab in sequence. The DNA sequence is as follows: TGCGCCAGCACCCAGGACAGCAACACAGATACGCAGTATTTT. Its product reads: CASTQDSNTDTQYF.